The present T cell receptor (beta chain) was sequenced within a study of Ad26.COV2.S vaccination and SARS-CoV-2 variants. Overall study findings and caveats: TCR breadth and depth analyses may have underestimated total T cell responses. Marked by substantial breadth, spike-specific CD8+ and CD4+ T cell responses were reportedly seen after vaccination. Greater spike-specific TCR breadth was seen in vaccine recipients than in placebo recipients.

As for this clone: Its antigen is undetermined.

This CDR3 has 21 amino acids. Trimming left V 0 bases short and J 7 bases short, with 34 bases between. The germline gives CDR1 SGDLS, CDR2 YYNGEE. The sample's treatment: about 20 received Ad26.COV2.S at low or high dose, single or two shots; roughly five received placebo; per-sample allocation not given. The investigators took samples on day 63 after the first vaccine or placebo injection. Vaccination used an Ad26 vector expressing Wuhan-strain SARS-CoV-2 spike. TCRdb's table, derived via immunoSEQ multiplex PCR, lists solely in-frame clones and lacks some. The table shows more than 300,000 clones, with around 81% occurring only once.

This receptor was taken from a person between 18 and 59 years old who received the Ad26.COV2.S COVID-19 vaccine or a placebo. The specimen was peripheral blood, collected in a trial of Ad26.COV2.S vaccine versus placebo. The genes are TRBV9 and TRBJ1-2, with D unclear. The CDR3 protein is CASSVDFREEPQARLMSGYTF. The CDR3 nucleotides are TGTGCCAGCAGCGTAGATTTTAGGGAGGAGCCGCAGGCAAGACTAATGTCTGGCTACACCTTC. Drawing the rest from reference TRBV9 and TRBJ1-2, the complete variable domain is DSGVTQTPKHLITATGQRVTLRCSPRSGDLSVYWYQQSLDQGLQFLIQYYNGEERAKGNILERFSAQQFPDLHSELNLSSLELGDSALYFCASSVDFREEPQARLMSGYTFGSGTRLTVV.